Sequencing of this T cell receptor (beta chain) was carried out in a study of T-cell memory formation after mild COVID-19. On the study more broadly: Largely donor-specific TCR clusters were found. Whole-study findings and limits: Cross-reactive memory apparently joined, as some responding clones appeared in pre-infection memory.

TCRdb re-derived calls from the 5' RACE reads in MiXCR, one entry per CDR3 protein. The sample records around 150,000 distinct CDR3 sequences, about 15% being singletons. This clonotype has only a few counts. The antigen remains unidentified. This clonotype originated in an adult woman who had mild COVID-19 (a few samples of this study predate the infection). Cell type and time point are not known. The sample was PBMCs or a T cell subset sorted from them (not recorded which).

CDR3 residues: CASSSTTSGRAYEQYF. The CDR3 nucleotides read TGTGCCAGCAGTTCCACGACTAGCGGGAGGGCCTACGAGCAGTACTTC. The chain has TRBV12-3 or TRBV12-4 and TRBJ2-7; the match to TRBD2 covers 14 bases. Trimming removed 4 bases from V and 2 bases from J; junction bases left unmatched: 4. CDR3 size: 16 residues.